These 11 T cell receptor beta chains were sequenced from one sample in a study of breast tumors, draining lymph nodes, adjacent tissues (dated by TCRdb to 2016 to 2018). To prepare the library, multiplex PCR was applied. TCRdb names Illumina HiSeq 2000 as the instrument used. The raw public reads went through TCRdb reprocessing: fastp at Q25, MiXCR clone calling, in-frame beta chains kept. Rows with a matching CDR3 protein are joined into one entry that keeps the most common DNA and genes. The sample profile shows around 250,000 distinct CDR3 sequences; approximately 36% of them were found once. About 3.9% of the sample lies in the top ten. The axillary draining lymph nodes of breast cancer patients were the source of the lymph node samples. The sequenced sample consisted of axillary lymph node tissue. The receptors shown here come from a female donor with breast cancer. Some clones in this sample may be carry-over from other donors' samples.

This clonotype showed up many times. The gene calls are TRBV7-6 and TRBJ2-1; 10 bases are a match to TRBD2. The J segment lost 15 bases and the V segment lost 2 bases, leaving 4 bases of the junction unmatched. The CDR3 is made up of 12 amino acids. Germline V gene sequence: CDR1 SGHVS, CDR2 FNYEAQ. The CDR3 DNA is TGTGCCAGCAGCTTACTAGCGGGAGCGTTGTTCTTC. The encoded protein is CASSLLAGALFF.

The chain joins TRBV25-1 to TRBJ2-4, with TRBD2 matching over 14 bases. This CDR3 spans 14 amino acids. CDR1 MGHDK and CDR2 SYGVNS come from the germline V gene. The V gene end was trimmed by 2 bases and the J gene end by 13 bases; junction bases not matched to a gene: 4. The chain's CDR3 is CASSERLAGGPQYF. In DNA form, the CDR3 reads TGTGCCAGCAGTGAACGACTAGCGGGAGGGCCCCAGTACTTC.

The chain uses TRBV10-3 and TRBJ2-1; 14 nucleotides match TRBD2. This CDR3 contains 15 residues. CDR1 ENHRY and CDR2 SYGVKD come from the germline V gene. With V trimmed by 6 bases and J by 8 bases, 6 bases remained unmatched. CDR3 DNA sequence: TGTGCCATCAGGGGGACTAGCGGGAGTATCGATGAGCAGTTCTTC. Its protein is CAIRGTSGSIDEQFF.

This clonotype was picked up many times. The chain joins TRBV7-3 to TRBJ2-2; a possible D gene is TRBD2 (6 bases). Germline loops: CDR1 SGHTA, CDR2 FQGTGA. V was trimmed by 0 bases and J by 7 bases, leaving 18 bases between them. The CDR3 extends over 17 amino acids. CDR3 coding DNA: TGTGCCAGCAGCTTAACGCCCCGGAGGGCCTCTGACGGGGAGCTGTTTTTT. Its protein product is CASSLTPRRASDGELFF. The full variable domain, completed using reference TRBV7-3 and TRBJ2-2, is GAGVSQTPSNKVTEKGKYVELRCDPISGHTALYWYRQSLGQGPEFLIYFQGTGAADDSGLPNDRFFAVRPEGSVSTLKIQRTERGDSAVYLCASSLTPRRASDGELFFGEGSRLTVL.

With respect to this clonotype: A much larger clone lies one base from this, so it may be a read error. The V and J genes are TRBV20-1 and TRBJ2-5; the D is unclear. The germline gives CDR1 DFQATT, CDR2 SNEGSKA (reference sequence). This CDR3 is 14 amino acids long. This chain's CDR3 is CSTLPGSYQATQYF. The CDR3 bases are TGCAGTACCCTTCCGGGCAGCTACCAAGCGACCCAGTACTTC.

Worth noting for this clonotype: Relative to the germline gene, one junction end is altered; a read error may explain this. The rearrangement uses TRBV7-2 and TRBJ2-1; weak D call: TRBD2 (7 bases). The length of the CDR3 is 14 residues. CDR1 and CDR2 from the germline V gene are SGHTA and FQGNSA. As DNA, the CDR3 is TGTGCCAGCAGCCTAGCGCGGCGGGGGCATGAGCAGCTCTTC. Protein: CASSLARRGHEQLF.

This clonotype was seen many times. The gene calls are TRBV9 and TRBJ1-3; D remains unclear. CDR1 SGDLS and CDR2 YYNGEE come from the germline V gene. This CDR3 contains 18 residues. V shed 3 bases and J shed 2 bases, with 21 bases lying between them. CDR3 in amino acids: CASSAEQLPRGTGNTIYF. The CDR3 nucleotides are TGTGCCAGCAGCGCCGAACAGCTGCCCCGAGGTACTGGAAACACCATATATTTT.

The table lists this clonotype with many counts. This rearrangement joins TRBV5-1 to TRBJ2-1; the D is unclear. V was trimmed by 4 bases and J by 4 bases, leaving 9 bases between them. The CDR3 length is 13 residues. Looked up from germline, CDR1 is SGHRS and CDR2 is YFSETQ. The CDR3 nucleotides read TGCGCCAGCAGCCCGGACCCATACAATGAGCAGTTCTTC. As protein: CASSPDPYNEQFF.

To note about this clonotype: This may be a read error: a much more frequent sequence differs by one nucleotide. The chain employs TRBV12-3 or TRBV12-4 and TRBJ2-3; unclear D gene. CDR3 length: 12 amino acids. V lost 6 bases, J lost 6 bases, and 10 bases lay in between. CDR3 region: CASSFTQDTQYF. CDR3 in DNA: TGTGCCAGCAGCTTCACCCAGGATACGCAGTATTTT.

The V call is TRBV14, the J call TRBJ2-5, with 9 positions matching TRBD2. CDR1 SGHDN and CDR2 FVKESK come from the germline V gene. CDR3 length equals 16 residues. Trimming at V came to 0 bases and at J to 4 bases, leaving 6 bases not matched to a gene. The CDR3 DNA reads as TGTGCCAGCAGCCAAGATAAGGCGGGGGGGCCAGAGACCCAGTACTTC. This gives the protein CASSQDKAGGPETQYF.

This clonotype showed up just a few times. A much larger clonotype is one base distant, so this may be a read error. This sequence joins TRBV7-8 and TRBJ2-1, with D uncertain. This CDR3 has 15 residues. In germline, CDR1 is SGHVS, CDR2 FQNEAQ. The CDR3 DNA is TGTGCCTCGCAAATGCGACAACCCTCCTACAATGAGCAGCTCTTC. This sequence encodes CASQMRQPSYNEQLF. Filled out from reference TRBV7-8 and TRBJ2-1, the complete variable domain reads GAGVSQSPRYKVAKRGQDVALRCDPISGHVSLFWYQQALGQGPEFLTYFQNEAQLDKSGLPSDRFFAERPEGSVSTLKIQRTQQEDSAVYLCASQMRQPSYNEQLFGPGTRLTVL.